This is a list of T cell receptor beta chains from one sample in a study of T cells in Graves' hyperthyroidism and ophthalmopathy. Via MiXCR, TCRdb re-called the multiplex PCR reads, giving one row per CDR3 protein. This sample has approximately 520,000 distinct CDR3 sequences, with about 24% found just once. Input material: blood. The receptors derive from a woman aged 25 to 45 with Graves' ophthalmopathy. Each CDR3 is given with its conserved first and last residue. The D gene is left open where the match is weak. The size of a clone is reported for some rows only, either as once, few or many, or as a class for expanded clones.

TRBV20-1	TRBJ1-5	.	.	TGCAGTGCCCAGGCAGGGACGGACAATCAGCCCCAGCATTTT	CSAQAGTDNQPQHF
TRBV9	TRBJ2-7	.	.	TGTGCCAGCAGCGTAGCAGTGGGAGGCCCCTACGAGCAGTACTTC	CASSVAVGGPYEQYF
TRBV7-9	TRBJ2-7	.	.	TGTGCCAGCAGTTACTCGCTGGGCGCCACCTACGAGCAGTACTTC	CASSYSLGATYEQYF
TRBV20-1	TRBJ2-5	TRBD1	few	TGCAGTGCTCGGGACAGGGTCACGTCCCTAGAGACCCAGTACTTC	CSARDRVTSLETQYF
TRBV29-1	TRBJ2-7	.	many	TGCAGCGTTGGGGGGAGTACCTACGAGCAGTACTTC	CSVGGSTYEQYF
TRBV28	TRBJ2-4	.	.	TGTGCCAGCAGTTTGCAGGACGGCCTAGCCAAAAACATTCAGTACTTC	CASSLQDGLAKNIQYF
TRBV6-1	TRBJ1-6	TRBD1	.	TGTGCCAGCAGGACTGGGACAGGGAGTTCACCCCTCCACTTT	CASRTGTGSSPLHF
TRBV6-1	TRBJ1-3	.	.	TGTGCCAGCAGTGAAGGTTCCGTTAGAAACACCATATATTTT	CASSEGSVRNTIYF
TRBV5-4	TRBJ2-7	TRBD2	.	TGTGCCAGCAGCTTGGCGGGGGGTGCCAATTACCGAGCCACCTACGAGCAGTACTTC	CASSLAGGANYRATYEQYF
TRBV4-2	TRBJ2-5	TRBD2	.	TGTGCCAGCAGCCGTCTAGCGGCAGAAGAGACCCAGTACTTC	CASSRLAAEETQYF
TRBV6-1	TRBJ1-1	TRBD1	few	TGTGCCAGCACCGAGGACAGGGACGCTGAAGCTTTCTTT	CASTEDRDAEAFF
TRBV2	TRBJ1-1	.	many	TGTGCCAGCACGGCTCAGGGCAAGGAGACTGAAGCTTTCTTT	CASTAQGKETEAFF
TRBV11-2	TRBJ1-2	.	many	TGTGCCAGCAGATCATTAAGTGGGGCCAGGGGCTATGGCTACACCTTC	CASRSLSGARGYGYTF
TRBV2	TRBJ1-5	TRBD1	many	TGTGCCAGCAGACGAGGGACAGGGTACAATCAGCCCCAGCATTTT	CASRRGTGYNQPQHF
TRBV29-1	TRBJ2-7	.	.	TGCAGCGTTTTGGCCCTCTACGAGCAGTACTTC	CSVLALYEQYF
TRBV10-3	TRBJ1-5	.	many	TGTGCCATCAGTGACGGGGGAGCTGGGGGCAATCAGCCCCAGCATTTT	CAISDGGAGGNQPQHF
TRBV15	TRBJ1-1	.	few	TGTGCCACCAGCAGGGATCGAGAGTACACTGAAGCTTGCTTT	CATSRDREYTEACF
TRBV7-2	TRBJ2-7	.	.	TGTGCCAGCAGCTTTGCCGGGACCGCGTCCTACGAGCAGTACTTC	CASSFAGTASYEQYF
TRBV5-6	TRBJ2-2	.	few	TGTGCCAGCAGCCCGGGATACAACACCGGGGAGCTGTTTTTT	CASSPGYNTGELFF
TRBV11-2	TRBJ1-6	.	many	TGTGCCAGCAGCTTAGCTGGGACGGTTTATAATTCACCCCTCCACTTT	CASSLAGTVYNSPLHF
TRBV28	TRBJ2-7	TRBD1	many	TGTGCCAGCAGTTTGGGGACAGTCAGTAACGAGCAGTACTTC	CASSLGTVSNEQYF
TRBV27	TRBJ2-7	TRBD1	many	TGTGCCAGCAGTTCCCTCCGGGACAGTCCCGAGCAGTACTTC	CASSSLRDSPEQYF
TRBV12-3/TRBV12-4	TRBJ1-1	.	many	TGTGCCAGCAGTTTCACGCTTGGGACTGAAGCTTTCTTT	CASSFTLGTEAFF
TRBV18	TRBJ1-2	.	few	TGTGCCAGCTCACCACTCATTGGCTACACCTTC	CASSPLIGYTF
TRBV20-1	TRBJ2-7	.	.	TGCAGTGCGCGTCGAACCTACGAGCAGTACTTC	CSARRTYEQYF
TRBV5-4	TRBJ1-1	.	.	TGTGCCAGCAGCTTGGCCATAGGTGAGGGATCGAACACTGAAGCTTTCTTT	CASSLAIGEGSNTEAFF
TRBV4-1	TRBJ1-6	.	few	TGCGCCAGCAGCCAGGTCAAAGGGGGCTATAATTCACCCCTCCACTTT	CASSQVKGGYNSPLHF
TRBV6-1	TRBJ2-2	TRBD2	many	TGTGCCATCGGACCAGGACTAGCCGGGGAGCTGTTTTTT	CAIGPGLAGELFF
TRBV20-1	TRBJ1-2	.	many	TGCAGTGCTAGCTCCGGAGACGGCTACACCTTC	CSASSGDGYTF
TRBV18	TRBJ1-1	.	many	TGTGCCAGCAGTCCTATACAGAACACTGAAGCTTTCTTT	CASSPIQNTEAFF
TRBV6-1	TRBJ1-5	.	.	TGTGCCAGCAGTGGGGCAGGAGAGCAGCCCCAGCATTTT	CASSGAGEQPQHF
TRBV5-5	TRBJ2-7	.	many	TGTGCCAGCAGCTTTACAGACCGCTCCTACGAGCAGTACTTC	CASSFTDRSYEQYF
TRBV20-1	TRBJ2-5	.	many	TGCAGTGCTAGTTCTGAGCTTCAAGAGACCCAGTACTTC	CSASSELQETQYF
TRBV28	TRBJ2-2	TRBD2	few	TGTGCCAGCAGTTTAAGTCGGCTAGCGGGGATAAACACCGGGGAGCTGTTTTTT	CASSLSRLAGINTGELFF
TRBV10-2	TRBJ1-2	.	many	TGCGCCAGCAGTGATAATAGTGGCTACACCTTC	CASSDNSGYTF
TRBV27	TRBJ2-6	.	.	TGTGCCAGCAGTTTAACGGGGAAAGCTTACTCTGGGGCCAACGTCCTGACTTTC	CASSLTGKAYSGANVLTF
TRBV7-3	TRBJ1-2	.	many	TGTGCCAGCAGCGAAGGGGCGGGGAACTATGGCTACACCTTC	CASSEGAGNYGYTF
TRBV7-6	TRBJ2-2	.	.	TGTGCCAGCAGCTTAGGGGTCGTCGGGTCGAGTACCGGGGAGCTGTTTTTT	CASSLGVVGSSTGELFF
TRBV7-2	TRBJ1-5	.	many	TGTGCCAGCAGCTTAGGGCCCAACTATAGCAATCAGCCCCAGCATTTT	CASSLGPNYSNQPQHF
TRBV5-1	TRBJ1-1	TRBD1	many	TGCGCCAGCACAAGACAGGGTTGGACTGAAGCTTTCTTT	CASTRQGWTEAFF
TRBV27	TRBJ1-1	.	few	TGTGCCAGCAGTTTTATTGGGACCCAAGAAGCTTTCTTT	CASSFIGTQEAFF
TRBV19	TRBJ2-7	.	.	TGTTCCAGTAGTTCCCACTACGAGCAGTACTTC	CSSSSHYEQYF
TRBV24-1	TRBJ1-1	.	many	TGTGCCACCAGTGTCCCAGGGGAGACTGAAGCTTTCTTT	CATSVPGETEAFF
TRBV20-1	TRBJ1-2	.	many	TGCATTTCTCCGGGGTCCTATGGCTACACCTTC	CISPGSYGYTF
TRBV12-3/TRBV12-4	TRBJ2-5	TRBD2	.	TGCGCCAGCAGTCGACTAGCGGGAGCGGAGACCCAGTACTTC	CASSRLAGAETQYF
TRBV5-1	TRBJ1-5	.	.	TGCGCCAGCAGCTTGGAGGGGGGCGTCAATCAGCCCCAGCATTTT	CASSLEGGVNQPQHF
TRBV6-1	TRBJ2-7	TRBD2	few	TGTGCCAGCACCAAAGTTGGCGGGGGGGCCACCGAGCAGTACTTC	CASTKVGGGATEQYF
TRBV6-1	TRBJ1-1	TRBD1	.	TGTGCCAGCCGACAGGGGTTAGTGAACACTGAAGCTTTCTTT	CASRQGLVNTEAFF
TRBV20-1	TRBJ2-7	TRBD2	many	TGCAGTGCCGGGACTAGCGGATATTACGAGCAGTACTTC	CSAGTSGYYEQYF
TRBV7-2	TRBJ2-2	.	many	TGTGCCAGCAGCTTACGACGGGGGTACGCCGGGGAGCTGTTTTTT	CASSLRRGYAGELFF
TRBV5-1	TRBJ2-7	TRBD1	.	TGCGCCAGCAGCGCCACAGGGGCCGAGCAGTACTTC	CASSATGAEQYF
TRBV27	TRBJ1-5	.	many	TGTGCCAGCAGTTTATTGACGGCTGGCGAGCCCCAGCATTTT	CASSLLTAGEPQHF
TRBV6-1	TRBJ1-2	TRBD1	.	TGTGCCAGCAGAGACCCGGGACAGGCCCTCTATGGCTACACCTTC	CASRDPGQALYGYTF
TRBV4-3	TRBJ2-7	TRBD2	many	TGCGCCAGCAGCCAAGCACTAGCGCTACCCTACGAGCAGTACTTC	CASSQALALPYEQYF
TRBV6-5	TRBJ2-7	TRBD1	few	TGTGCCAGCAGTTACTCGATCGGCAGGGGGCGCGAGCAGTACTTC	CASSYSIGRGREQYF
TRBV6-1	TRBJ2-7	.	.	TGTGCCAGCAGTGAAGCCCTGCTCCCAGGGAACGAGCAGTACTTC	CASSEALLPGNEQYF
TRBV28	TRBJ2-2	.	.	TGTGCCAGCAGTTTCCTGTCGCTTTGGGACACCGGGGAGCTGTTTTTT	CASSFLSLWDTGELFF
TRBV2	TRBJ1-5	TRBD1	.	TGTGCCAGCAGTGTAACCAGGGACAGGGGTTCAGGGAGCAATCAGCCTCAGCATTTT	CASSVTRDRGSGSNQPQHF
TRBV24-1	TRBJ1-1	.	many	TGTGCCACCAGTGAGGGATTGAACACTGAAGCTTTCTTT	CATSEGLNTEAFF
TRBV19	TRBJ2-7	TRBD2	.	TGTGCCAGTAGTTCCGGGCTAGCGGATTCCTACGAGCAGTACTTC	CASSSGLADSYEQYF